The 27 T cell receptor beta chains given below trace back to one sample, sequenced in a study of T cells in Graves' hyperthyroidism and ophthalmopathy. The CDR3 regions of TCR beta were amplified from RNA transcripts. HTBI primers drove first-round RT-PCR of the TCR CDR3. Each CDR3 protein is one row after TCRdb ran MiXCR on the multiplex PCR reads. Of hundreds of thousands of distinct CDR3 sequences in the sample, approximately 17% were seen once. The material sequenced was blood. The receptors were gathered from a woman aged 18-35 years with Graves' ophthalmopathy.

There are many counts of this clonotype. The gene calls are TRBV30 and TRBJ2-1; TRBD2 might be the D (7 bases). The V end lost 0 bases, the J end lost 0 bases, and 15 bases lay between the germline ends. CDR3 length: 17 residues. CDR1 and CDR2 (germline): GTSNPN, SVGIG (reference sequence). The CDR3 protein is CAWSVGGGTSSYNEQFF. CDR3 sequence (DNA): TGTGCCTGGAGTGTAGGGGGGGGGACAAGCTCCTACAATGAGCAGTTCTTC.

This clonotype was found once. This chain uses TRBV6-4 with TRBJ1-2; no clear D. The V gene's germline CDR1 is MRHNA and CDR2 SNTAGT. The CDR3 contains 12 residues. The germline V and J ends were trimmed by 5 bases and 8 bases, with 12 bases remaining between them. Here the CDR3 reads CASSRAGEGYTF. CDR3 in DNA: TGTGCCAGCAGTCGGGCAGGAGAGGGCTACACCTTC.

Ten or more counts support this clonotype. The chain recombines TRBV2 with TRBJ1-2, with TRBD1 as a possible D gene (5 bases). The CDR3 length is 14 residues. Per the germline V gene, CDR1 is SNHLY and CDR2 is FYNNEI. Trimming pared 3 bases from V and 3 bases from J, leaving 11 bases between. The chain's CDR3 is CASSDQGEDYGYTF. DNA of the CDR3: TGTGCCAGCAGTGATCAAGGGGAGGACTATGGCTACACCTTC.

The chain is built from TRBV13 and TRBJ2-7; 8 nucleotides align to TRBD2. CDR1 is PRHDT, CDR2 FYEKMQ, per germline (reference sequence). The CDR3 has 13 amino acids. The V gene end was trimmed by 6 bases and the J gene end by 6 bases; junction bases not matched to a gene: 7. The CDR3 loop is CASSPPSGPEQYF. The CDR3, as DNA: TGTGCCAGCAGTCCGCCTAGCGGGCCCGAGCAGTACTTC.

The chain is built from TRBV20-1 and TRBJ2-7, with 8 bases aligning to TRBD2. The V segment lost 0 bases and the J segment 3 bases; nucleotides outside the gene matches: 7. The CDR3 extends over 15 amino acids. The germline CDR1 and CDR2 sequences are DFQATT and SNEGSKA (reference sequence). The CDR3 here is CSARDSSGRFYEQYF. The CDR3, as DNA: TGCAGTGCTAGAGATTCGAGCGGGAGATTCTACGAGCAGTACTTC.

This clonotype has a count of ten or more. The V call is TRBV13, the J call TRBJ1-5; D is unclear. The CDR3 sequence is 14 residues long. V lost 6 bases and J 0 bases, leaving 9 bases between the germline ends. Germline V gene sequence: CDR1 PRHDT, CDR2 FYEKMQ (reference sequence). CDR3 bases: TGTGCCAGCAGTTTGAGAGATAGCAATCAGCCCCAGCATTTT. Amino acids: CASSLRDSNQPQHF.

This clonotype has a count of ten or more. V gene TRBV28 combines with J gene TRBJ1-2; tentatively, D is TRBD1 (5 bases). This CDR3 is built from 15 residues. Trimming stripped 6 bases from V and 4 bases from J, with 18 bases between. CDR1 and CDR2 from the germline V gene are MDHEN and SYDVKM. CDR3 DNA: TGTGCCAGCAGCCCAACTTCGGGACGGTTCTATGGCTACACCTTC. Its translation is CASSPTSGRFYGYTF.

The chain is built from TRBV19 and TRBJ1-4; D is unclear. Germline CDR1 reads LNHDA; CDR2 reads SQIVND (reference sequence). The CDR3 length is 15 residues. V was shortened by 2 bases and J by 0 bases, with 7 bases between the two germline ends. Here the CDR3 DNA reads TGTGCCAGTAGTATACGGGATCCAACTAATGAAAAACTGTTTTTT. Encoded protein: CASSIRDPTNEKLFF.

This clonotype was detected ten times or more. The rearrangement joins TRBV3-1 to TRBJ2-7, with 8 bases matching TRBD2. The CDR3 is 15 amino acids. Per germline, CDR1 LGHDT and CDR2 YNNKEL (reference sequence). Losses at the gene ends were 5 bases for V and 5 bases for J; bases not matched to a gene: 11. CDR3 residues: CASSVTGTRPHEQYF. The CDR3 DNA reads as TGTGCCAGCAGCGTGACCGGGACTAGGCCCCACGAGCAGTACTTC.

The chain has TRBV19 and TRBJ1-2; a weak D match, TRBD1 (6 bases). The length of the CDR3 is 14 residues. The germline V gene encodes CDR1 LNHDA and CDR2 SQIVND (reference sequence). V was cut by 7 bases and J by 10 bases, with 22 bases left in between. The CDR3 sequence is CASTEARGYVVYTF. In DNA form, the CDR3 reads TGTGCCAGTACCGAAGCCAGGGGATATGTCGTCTACACCTTC.

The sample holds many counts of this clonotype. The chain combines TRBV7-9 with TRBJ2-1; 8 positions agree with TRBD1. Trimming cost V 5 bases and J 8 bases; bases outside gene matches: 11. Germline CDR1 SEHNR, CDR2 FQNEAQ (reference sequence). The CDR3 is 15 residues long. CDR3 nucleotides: TGTGCCAGCAGCCCCCGGGACAGGACCAACTATGAGCAGTTCTTC. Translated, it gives CASSPRDRTNYEQFF.

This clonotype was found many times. CDR3 in amino acids: CASSRWAGGLGEQYF. CDR3 nucleotide sequence: TGTGCCAGCAGCCGATGGGCGGGGGGGTTGGGGGAGCAGTACTTC. The rearrangement uses TRBV12-3 or TRBV12-4 and TRBJ2-7, with TRBD2 matching over 9 bases. The V gene end was trimmed by 6 bases and the J gene end by 7 bases; junction bases not matched to a gene: 13. The CDR3 loop spans 15 amino acids.

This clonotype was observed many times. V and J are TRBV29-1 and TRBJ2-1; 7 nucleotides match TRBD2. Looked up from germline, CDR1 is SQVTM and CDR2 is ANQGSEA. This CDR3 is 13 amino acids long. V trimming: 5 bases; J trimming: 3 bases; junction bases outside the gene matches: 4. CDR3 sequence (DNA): TGCAGCGTTAGGGAGGGGTTCTACAATGAGCAGTTCTTC. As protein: CSVREGFYNEQFF.

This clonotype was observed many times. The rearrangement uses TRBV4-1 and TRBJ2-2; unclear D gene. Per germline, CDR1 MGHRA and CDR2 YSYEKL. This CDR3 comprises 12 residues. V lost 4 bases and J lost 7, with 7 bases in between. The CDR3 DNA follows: TGCGCCAGCAGCCCGGAAGTCGGGGAGCTGTTTTTT. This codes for CASSPEVGELFF.

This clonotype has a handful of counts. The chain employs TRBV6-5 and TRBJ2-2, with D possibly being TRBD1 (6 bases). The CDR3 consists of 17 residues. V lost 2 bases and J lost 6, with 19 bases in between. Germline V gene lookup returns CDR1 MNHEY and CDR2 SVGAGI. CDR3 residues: CASSYPPGHPAPGELFF. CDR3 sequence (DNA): TGTGCCAGCAGTTACCCCCCGGGACACCCGGCTCCCGGGGAGCTGTTTTTT.

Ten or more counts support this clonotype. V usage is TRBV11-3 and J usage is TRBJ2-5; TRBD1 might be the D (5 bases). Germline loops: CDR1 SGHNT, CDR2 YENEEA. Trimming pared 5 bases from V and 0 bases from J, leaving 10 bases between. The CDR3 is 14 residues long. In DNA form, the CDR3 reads TGTGCCAGCAGCAATACAGGAAACCAAGAGACCCAGTACTTC. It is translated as CASSNTGNQETQYF.

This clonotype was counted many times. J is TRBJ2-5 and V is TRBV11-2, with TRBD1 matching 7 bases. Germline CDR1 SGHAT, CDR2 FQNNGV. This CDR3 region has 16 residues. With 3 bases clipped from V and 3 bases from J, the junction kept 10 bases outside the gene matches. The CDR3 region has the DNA TGTGCCAGCAGCTTGACAGGGACATGGATAGAAGAGACCCAGTACTTC. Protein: CASSLTGTWIEETQYF. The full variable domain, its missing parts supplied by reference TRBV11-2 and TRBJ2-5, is EAGVAQSPRYKIIEKRQSVAFWCNPISGHATLYWYQQILGQGPKLLIQFQNNGVVDDSQLPKDRFSAERLKGVDSTLKIQPAKLEDSAVYLCASSLTGTWIEETQYFGPGTRLLVL.

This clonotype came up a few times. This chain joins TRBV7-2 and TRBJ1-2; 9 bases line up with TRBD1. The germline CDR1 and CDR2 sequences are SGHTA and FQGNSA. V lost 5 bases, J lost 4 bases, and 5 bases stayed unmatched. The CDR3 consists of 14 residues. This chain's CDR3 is CASSIQGAVYGYTF. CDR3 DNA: TGTGCCAGCAGCATACAGGGGGCGGTCTATGGCTACACCTTC.

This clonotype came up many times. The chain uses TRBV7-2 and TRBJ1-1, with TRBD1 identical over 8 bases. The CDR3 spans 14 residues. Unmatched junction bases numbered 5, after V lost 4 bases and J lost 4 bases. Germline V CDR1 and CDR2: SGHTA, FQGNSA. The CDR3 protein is CASSSGQGFTEAFF. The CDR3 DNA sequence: TGTGCCAGCAGCTCCGGACAGGGCTTCACTGAAGCTTTCTTT.

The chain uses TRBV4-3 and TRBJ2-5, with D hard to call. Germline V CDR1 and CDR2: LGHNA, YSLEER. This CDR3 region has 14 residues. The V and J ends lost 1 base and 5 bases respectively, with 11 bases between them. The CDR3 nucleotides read TGCGCCAGCAGCCAAGCCGGGCGGCGGGAGACCCAGTACTTC. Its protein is CASSQAGRRETQYF.

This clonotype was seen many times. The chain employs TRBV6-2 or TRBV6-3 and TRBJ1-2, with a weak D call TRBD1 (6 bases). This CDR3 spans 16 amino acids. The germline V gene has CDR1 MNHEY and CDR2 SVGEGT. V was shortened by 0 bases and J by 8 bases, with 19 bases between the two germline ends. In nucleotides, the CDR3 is TGTGCCAGCAGTTACTCCCCAGTCGGAGGGGGATACGGCTACACCTTC. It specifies CASSYSPVGGGYGYTF.

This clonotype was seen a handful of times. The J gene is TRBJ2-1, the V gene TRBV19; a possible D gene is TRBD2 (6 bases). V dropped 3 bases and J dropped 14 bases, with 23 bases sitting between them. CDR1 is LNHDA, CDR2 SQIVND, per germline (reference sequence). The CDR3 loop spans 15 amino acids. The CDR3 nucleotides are TGTGCCAGTAGTATCGATCCCGTGGGGGGTGGTAGAAAGTTCTTC. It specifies CASSIDPVGGGRKFF.

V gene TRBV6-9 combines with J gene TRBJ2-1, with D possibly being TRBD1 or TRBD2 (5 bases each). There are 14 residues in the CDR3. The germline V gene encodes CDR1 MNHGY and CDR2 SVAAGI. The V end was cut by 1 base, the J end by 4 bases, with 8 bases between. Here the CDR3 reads CASSYLGEYNEQFF. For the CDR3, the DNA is TGTGCCAGCAGTTATTTGGGGGAATACAATGAGCAGTTCTTC.

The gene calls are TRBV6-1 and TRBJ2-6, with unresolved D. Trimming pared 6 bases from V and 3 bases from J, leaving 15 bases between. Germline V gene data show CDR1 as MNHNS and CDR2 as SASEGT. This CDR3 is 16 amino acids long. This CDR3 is CASRTKEVLGANVLTF. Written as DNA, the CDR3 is TGTGCCAGCAGGACGAAAGAGGTGCTTGGGGCCAACGTCCTGACTTTC.

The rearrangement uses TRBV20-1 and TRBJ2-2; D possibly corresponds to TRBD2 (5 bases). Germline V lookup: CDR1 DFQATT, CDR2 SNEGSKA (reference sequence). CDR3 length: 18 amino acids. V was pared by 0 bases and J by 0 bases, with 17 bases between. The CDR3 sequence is CSARDPRGIGANTGELFF. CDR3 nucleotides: TGCAGTGCTAGAGATCCCCGGGGTATCGGGGCGAACACCGGGGAGCTGTTTTTT.

This chain's CDR3 is CASTGDRPTGELFF. The CDR3 nucleotides read TGTGCCAGTACCGGGGACAGACCTACCGGGGAGCTGTTTTTT. The chain recombines TRBV19 with TRBJ2-2, with 7 bases that match TRBD1. The junction had 7 bases not matched to a gene; V was cut back by 7 bases and J by 5 bases. Germline lookup yields CDR1 LNHDA and CDR2 SQIVND (reference sequence). The CDR3 extends over 14 amino acids.

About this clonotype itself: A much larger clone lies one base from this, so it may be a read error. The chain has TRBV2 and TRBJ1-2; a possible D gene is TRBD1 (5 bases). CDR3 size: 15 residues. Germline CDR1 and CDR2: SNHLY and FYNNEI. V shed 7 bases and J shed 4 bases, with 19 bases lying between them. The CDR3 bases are TGTGCCAGCAAAGGGGCAGGCCCGGTGGGCTATGGCTACACCTTC. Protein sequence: CASKGAGPVGYGYTF.